This T cell receptor beta chain was captured by sequencing in a study of T-cell reconstitution after alpha-beta-depleted transplantation in children. The V gene lost 0 bases and the J gene lost 0 bases, with 8 bases spanning the gap. Germline values: CDR1 LGHNA, CDR2 YSLEER. The CDR3 is 15 amino acids. Construction of the TCRbeta library involved unique molecular identifiers. One entry per CDR3 protein results from TCRdb running MiXCR on the PCR reads. The repertoire has 350,000 to 450,000 distinct CDR3 sequences, about 14% of them found once; the top ten carry 4.3%. The sample in question was PBMCs, obtained from the stem cell graft. The V gene is TRBV4-3, the J gene TRBJ1-2; D remains unclear. The sequence came from a human donor who donated a stem cell graft to a child with Fanconi anemia. CDR3 DNA sequence: TGCGCCAGCAGCCAAGAGGGCGGCTCTAACTATGGCTACACCTTC. This encodes CASSQEGGSNYGYTF.